Given below is one T cell receptor beta chain in context. The entry originates in a study of blood T cell repertoires in COVID-19. Measured with immunoSEQ multiplex PCR; TCRdb has only the in-frame clones, and not every one. The repertoire includes more than 200,000 clones, about 87% of them detected once, and about 1.6% sits in the top ten. Between the trimmed V and J ends, which lost 6 bases and 2 bases, there was a span of 14 bases. The CDR3 sequence is 14 residues long. Germline V gene lookup returns CDR1 MNHEY and CDR2 SMNVEV (reference sequence). The material sequenced was PBMCs or T cells enriched from blood (not recorded which). This chain links TRBV27 with TRBJ2-7; perhaps TRBD2 as D (5 bases). This receptor was obtained from a woman between 50 and 59 years old who had recovered from COVID-19. The CDR3 loop reads CASSLGSAAYEQYF. The CDR3 nucleotides are TGTGCCAGCAGCTTAGGTAGCGCCGCCTACGAGCAGTACTTC.